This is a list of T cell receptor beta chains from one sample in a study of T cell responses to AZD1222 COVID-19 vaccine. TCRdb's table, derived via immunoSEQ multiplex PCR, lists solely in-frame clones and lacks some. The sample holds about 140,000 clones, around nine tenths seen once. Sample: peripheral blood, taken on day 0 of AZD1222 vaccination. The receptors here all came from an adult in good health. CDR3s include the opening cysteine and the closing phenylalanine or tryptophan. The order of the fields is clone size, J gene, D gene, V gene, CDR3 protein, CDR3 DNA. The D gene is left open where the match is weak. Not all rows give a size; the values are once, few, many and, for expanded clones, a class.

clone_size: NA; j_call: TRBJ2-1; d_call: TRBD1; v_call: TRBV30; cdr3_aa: CAWGQGADNEQFF; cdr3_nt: TGTGCCTGGGGACAGGGGGCGGACAATGAGCAGTTCTTC
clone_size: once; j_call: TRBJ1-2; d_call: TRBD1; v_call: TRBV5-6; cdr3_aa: CASSLAGTGGYGYTF; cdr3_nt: TGTGCCAGCAGCTTGGCCGGGACAGGGGGCTATGGCTACACCTTC
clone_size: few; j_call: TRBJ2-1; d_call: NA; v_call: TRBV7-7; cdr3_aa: CASSSDGGEQFF; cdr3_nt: TGTGCCAGCAGCTCGGATGGGGGGGAGCAGTTCTTC
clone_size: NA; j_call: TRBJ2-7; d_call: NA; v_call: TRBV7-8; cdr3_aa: CASRTRGSKLHEQYF; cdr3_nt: TGTGCCAGCAGAACCCGAGGGAGTAAGCTCCACGAGCAGTACTTC
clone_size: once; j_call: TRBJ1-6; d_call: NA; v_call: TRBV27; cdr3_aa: CASRPDTYNSPLHF; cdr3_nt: TGTGCCAGCAGACCAGACACCTATAATTCACCCCTCCACTTT
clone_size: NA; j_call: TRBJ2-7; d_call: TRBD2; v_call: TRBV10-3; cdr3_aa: CAISLRTSGSWEQYF; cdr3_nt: TGTGCCATCAGCCTAAGGACTAGCGGGAGCTGGGAGCAGTACTTC
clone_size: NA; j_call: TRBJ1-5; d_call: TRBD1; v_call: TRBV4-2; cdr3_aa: CASSQGNTGQAGNQPQHF; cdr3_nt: TGTGCCAGCAGCCAAGGCAATACGGGACAGGCGGGCAATCAGCCCCAGCATTTT
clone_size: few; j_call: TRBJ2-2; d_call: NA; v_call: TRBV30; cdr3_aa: CASARGDRGELFF; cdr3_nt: TGTGCCTCCGCCCGGGGAGACCGGGGGGAGCTGTTTTTT
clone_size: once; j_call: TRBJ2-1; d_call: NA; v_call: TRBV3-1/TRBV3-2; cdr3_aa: CASSQGLGRGGEQFF; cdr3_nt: TGTGCCAGCAGCCAAGGCTTGGGCAGGGGAGGAGAGCAGTTCTTC
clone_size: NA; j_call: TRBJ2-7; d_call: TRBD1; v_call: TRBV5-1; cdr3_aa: CASSLARQGEQYF; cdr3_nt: TGCGCCAGCAGCTTGGCCCGACAGGGCGAGCAGTACTTC
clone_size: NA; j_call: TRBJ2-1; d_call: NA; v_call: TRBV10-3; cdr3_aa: CAIRPSGPTYNEQFF; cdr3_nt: TGTGCCATAAGACCGAGCGGGCCAACCTACAATGAGCAGTTCTTC
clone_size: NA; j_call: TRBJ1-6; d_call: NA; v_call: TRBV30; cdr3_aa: CAWSVHRLDTNSPLHF; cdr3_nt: TGTGCCTGGAGTGTACACAGGCTTGACACAAATTCACCCCTCCACTTT
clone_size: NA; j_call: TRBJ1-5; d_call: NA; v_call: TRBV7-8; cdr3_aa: CASSLDMGPQHF; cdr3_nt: TGTGCCAGCAGCTTAGACATGGGGCCCCAGCATTTT
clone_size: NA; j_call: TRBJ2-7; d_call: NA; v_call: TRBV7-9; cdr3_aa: CASSFIRTYEQYF; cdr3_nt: TGTGCCAGCAGCTTCATCCGGACCTACGAGCAGTACTTC
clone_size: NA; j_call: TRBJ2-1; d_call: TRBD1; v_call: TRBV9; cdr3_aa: CASSFGTGDINEQFF; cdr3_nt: TGTGCCAGCAGCTTTGGGACAGGGGATATCAATGAGCAGTTCTTC
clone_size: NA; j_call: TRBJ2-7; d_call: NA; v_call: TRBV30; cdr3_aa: CAWSGEDGYEQYF; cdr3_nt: TGTGCCTGGAGTGGGGAAGATGGCTACGAGCAGTACTTC
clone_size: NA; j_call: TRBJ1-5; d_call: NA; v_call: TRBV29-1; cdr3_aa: CSVGGQNQPQHF; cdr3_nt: TGCAGCGTTGGGGGCCAGAATCAGCCCCAGCATTTT
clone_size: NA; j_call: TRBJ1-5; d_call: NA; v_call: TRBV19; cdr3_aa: CASSMGGRSPQHF; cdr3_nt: TGTGCCAGTAGTATGGGGGGGCGTAGTCCCCAGCATTTT
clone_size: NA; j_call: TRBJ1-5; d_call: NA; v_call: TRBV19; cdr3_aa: CASSIYWHSNQPQHF; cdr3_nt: TGTGCCAGTAGTATTTATTGGCATAGCAATCAGCCCCAGCATTTT
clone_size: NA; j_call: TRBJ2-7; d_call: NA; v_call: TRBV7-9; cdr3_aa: CASSPPGSRVHEQYF; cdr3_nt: TGTGCCAGCAGCCCTCCCGGGTCCAGGGTCCACGAGCAGTACTTC
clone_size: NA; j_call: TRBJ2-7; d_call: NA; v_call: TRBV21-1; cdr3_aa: CASRTGHDYEQYF; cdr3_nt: TGTGCCAGCAGAACCGGACACGACTACGAGCAGTACTTC
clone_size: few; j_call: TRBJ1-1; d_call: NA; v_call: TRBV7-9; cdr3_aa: CASSLVGFPEAFF; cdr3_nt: TGTGCCAGCAGCTTAGTGGGCTTCCCTGAAGCTTTCTTT
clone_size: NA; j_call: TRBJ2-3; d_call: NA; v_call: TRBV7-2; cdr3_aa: CASSLRGSATTDTQYF; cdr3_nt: TGTGCCAGCAGCTTAAGGGGGTCCGCCACCACAGATACGCAGTATTTT
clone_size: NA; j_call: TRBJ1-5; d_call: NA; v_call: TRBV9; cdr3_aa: CASSGNSNQPQHF; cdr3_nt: TGTGCCAGCAGCGGTAATAGTAATCAGCCCCAGCATTTT
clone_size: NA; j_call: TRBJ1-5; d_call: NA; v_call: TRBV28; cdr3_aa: CASSKSPRVSNQPQHF; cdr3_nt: TGTGCCAGCAGTAAGTCTCCTCGAGTTAGCAATCAGCCCCAGCATTTT
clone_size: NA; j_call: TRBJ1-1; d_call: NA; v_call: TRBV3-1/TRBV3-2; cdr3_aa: CASSPRGTNTEAFF; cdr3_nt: TGTGCCAGCAGCCCCCGAGGGACGAACACTGAAGCTTTCTTT
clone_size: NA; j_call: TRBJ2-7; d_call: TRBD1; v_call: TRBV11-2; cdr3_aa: CASSHRDSKVSPYEQYF; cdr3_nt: TGTGCCAGCAGCCATAGGGACAGCAAAGTGAGCCCCTACGAGCAGTACTTC
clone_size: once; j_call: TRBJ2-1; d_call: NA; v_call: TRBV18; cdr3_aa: CASSYTGPTIDEQFF; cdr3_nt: TGTGCCAGCTCATACACGGGGCCCACCATCGATGAGCAGTTCTTC
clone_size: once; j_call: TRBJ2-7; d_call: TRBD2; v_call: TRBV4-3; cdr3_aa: CASSQDYKGAGVREQYF; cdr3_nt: TGCGCCAGCAGCCAAGATTACAAAGGAGCGGGAGTCCGCGAGCAGTACTTC